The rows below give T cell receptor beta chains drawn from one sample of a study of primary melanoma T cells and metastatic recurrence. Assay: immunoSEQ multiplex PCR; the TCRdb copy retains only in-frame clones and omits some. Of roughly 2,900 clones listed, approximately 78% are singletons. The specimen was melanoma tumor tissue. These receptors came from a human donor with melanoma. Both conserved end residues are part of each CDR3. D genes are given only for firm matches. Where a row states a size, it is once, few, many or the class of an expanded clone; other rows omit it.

CASSHSGTYVQRTQYF	TGTGCCAGCAGCCATTCAGGGACATACGTTCAAAGGACCCAGTACTTC	.	TRBJ2-5	.	TRBV7-6
CASSPGTGGYFEGNQPQHF	TGTGCCAGTAGTCCCGGGACAGGGGGCTATTTTGAGGGCAATCAGCCCCAGCATTTT	.	TRBJ1-5	TRBD1	TRBV19
CASSGLANTGELFF	TGCGCCAGCAGCGGGCTAGCTAACACCGGGGAGCTGTTTTTT	.	TRBJ2-2	.	TRBV5-1
CASSQATSGGYGELFF	TGTGCCAGCAGCCAGGCGACTAGCGGGGGTTACGGGGAGCTGTTTTTT	.	TRBJ2-2	TRBD2	TRBV11-3
CASSPYTGRGEQFF	TGTGCCAGCAGCCCTTACACAGGGAGGGGTGAGCAGTTCTTC	.	TRBJ2-1	.	TRBV7-1
CASREGLSGNTIYF	TGTGCCAGCAGGGAGGGACTCTCTGGAAACACCATATATTTT	.	TRBJ1-3	.	TRBV6-8
CASQWGLQPQHF	TGTGCCAGCCAATGGGGGCTCCAGCCCCAGCATTTT	.	TRBJ1-5	.	TRBV28
CASTYHQGNEAFF	TGTGCCAGCACCTATCATCAGGGGAATGAAGCTTTCTTT	.	TRBJ1-1	.	TRBV28
CASRADYYGYTF	TGTGCCAGTAGAGCGGATTACTATGGCTACACCTTC	medium-sized	TRBJ1-2	.	TRBV19
CASSQAPGLLSPEQYF	TGTGCCAGCAGCCAGGCCCCGGGCCTCCTATCCCCCGAGCAGTACTTC	.	TRBJ2-7	.	TRBV11-3
CASSLRPLAGFYEQYF	TGTGCCAGCAGCCTCCGCCCTCTAGCGGGGTTCTACGAGCAGTACTTC	.	TRBJ2-7	TRBD2	TRBV11-3
CASRAFTGGTGELFF	TGCGCCAGCAGAGCGTTTACAGGTGGCACCGGGGAGCTGTTTTTT	.	TRBJ2-2	.	TRBV5-1
CASRQGQEFQPQHF	TGTGCCAGCAGGCAGGGACAGGAGTTTCAGCCCCAGCATTTT	.	TRBJ1-5	TRBD1	TRBV6-8